This T cell receptor (beta chain) was recovered during a study of tumor-infiltrating lymphocytes in primary liver carcinoma. In the study overall: Patients, male and female, were 30 to 69 years old. Samples gave roughly 3.5 to 8 million productive TCRbeta reads, similar across tissue types. Overall study findings and caveats: Tumors and blood were compared for top-250-clone fraction, and tumors had the significantly higher value (p = 0.039).

The CDR3 consists of 15 residues. CDR1 and CDR2 from the germline V gene are SGHAT and FQNNGV. For each extraction, RNA and DNA were obtained together from about 20-30 mg of unsorted bulk tissue. Surgery removed the patients' primary liver carcinoma. As for this clonotype: What it recognizes is unknown. One end of the junction fails to match germline, which may point to a read error.

Starting from around 0.45 ug of total RNA, TCR beta cDNA was produced with a primer in the constant region. Three nested multiplex PCR rounds, a slightly modified ARM-PCR, produced the libraries for TCR beta. Primers for the first two PCR rounds were TRBV1-TRBV30 forward primers and a C-beta reverse primer (about 10 cycles per round). MiXCR, applied by TCRdb to the multiplex PCR reads, yields one record per CDR3 protein. The data hold about 37,000 distinct CDR3 sequences, with 60% to 80% observed a single time. V gene TRBV11-2 combines with J gene TRBJ2-2; 9 nucleotides line up with TRBD1. The clonotype was recovered from a man aged 40-55 years with primary liver carcinoma and hepatitis B virus infection. Sequencing was done on a sample of tumor-adjacent normal liver tissue. DNA of the CDR3: TGTGCCAGCGGCTTAAGGGACAGGGACACCGGGAACCTGTTTTTT. Its protein product is CASGLRDRDTGNLFF.